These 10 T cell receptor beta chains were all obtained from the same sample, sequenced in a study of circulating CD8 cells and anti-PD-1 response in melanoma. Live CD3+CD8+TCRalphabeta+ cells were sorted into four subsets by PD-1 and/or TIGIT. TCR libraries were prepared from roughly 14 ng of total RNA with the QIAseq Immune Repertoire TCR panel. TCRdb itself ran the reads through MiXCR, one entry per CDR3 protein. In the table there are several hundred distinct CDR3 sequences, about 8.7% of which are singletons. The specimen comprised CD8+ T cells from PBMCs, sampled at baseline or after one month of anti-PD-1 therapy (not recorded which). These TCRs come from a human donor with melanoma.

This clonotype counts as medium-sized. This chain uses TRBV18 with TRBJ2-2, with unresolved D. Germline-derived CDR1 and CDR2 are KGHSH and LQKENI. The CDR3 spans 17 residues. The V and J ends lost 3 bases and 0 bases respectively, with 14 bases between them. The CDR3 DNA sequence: TGTGCCAGCTCACCCTACAGCCTCCACACGAACACCGGGGAGCTGTTTTTT. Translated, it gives CASSPYSLHTNTGELFF.

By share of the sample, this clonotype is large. The CDR3 here is CASIGQGNDEQYF. CDR3 bases: TGTGCCAGCATAGGTCAGGGTAACGACGAGCAGTACTTC. The chain employs TRBV2 and TRBJ2-7; TRBD1 is a possible D gene (5 bases). CDR1 and CDR2 (germline): SNHLY, FYNNEI. Trimming removed 7 bases from V and 5 bases from J, with 15 bases in between. This CDR3 is built from 13 residues.

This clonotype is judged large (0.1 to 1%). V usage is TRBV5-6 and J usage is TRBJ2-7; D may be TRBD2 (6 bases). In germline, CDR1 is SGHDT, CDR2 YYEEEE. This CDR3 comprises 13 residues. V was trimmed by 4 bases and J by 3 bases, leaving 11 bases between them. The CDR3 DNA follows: TGTGCCAGCAGCGACGGAGGGAGCTACGAGCAGTACTTC. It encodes CASSDGGSYEQYF.

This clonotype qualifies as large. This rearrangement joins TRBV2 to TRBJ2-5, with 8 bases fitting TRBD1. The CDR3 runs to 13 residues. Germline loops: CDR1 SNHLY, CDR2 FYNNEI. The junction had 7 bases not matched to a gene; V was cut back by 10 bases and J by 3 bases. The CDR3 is CAIDGQGEETQYF. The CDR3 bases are TGTGCCATCGATGGACAGGGCGAAGAGACCCAGTACTTC.

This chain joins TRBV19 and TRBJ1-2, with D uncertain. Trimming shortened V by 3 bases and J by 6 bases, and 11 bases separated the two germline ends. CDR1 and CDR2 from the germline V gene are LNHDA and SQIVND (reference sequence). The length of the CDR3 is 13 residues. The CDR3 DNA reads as TGTGCCAGTAGTATCTGGTCGCAGAATGGCTACACCTTC. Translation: CASSIWSQNGYTF.

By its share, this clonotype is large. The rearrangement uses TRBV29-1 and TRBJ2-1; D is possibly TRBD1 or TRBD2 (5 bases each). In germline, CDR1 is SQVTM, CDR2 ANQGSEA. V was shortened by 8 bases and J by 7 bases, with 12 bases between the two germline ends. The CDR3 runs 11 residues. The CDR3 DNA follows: TGCAGCCTGAAATGGGGGAATGAGCAGTTCTTC. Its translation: CSLKWGNEQFF.

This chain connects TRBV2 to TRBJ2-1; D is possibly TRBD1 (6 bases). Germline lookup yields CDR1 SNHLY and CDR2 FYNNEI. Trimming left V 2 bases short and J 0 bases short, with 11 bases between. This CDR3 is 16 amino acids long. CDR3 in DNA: TGTGCCAGCAGTGAAACGACAGGCCGCTCCTACAATGAGCAGTTCTTC. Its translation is CASSETTGRSYNEQFF.

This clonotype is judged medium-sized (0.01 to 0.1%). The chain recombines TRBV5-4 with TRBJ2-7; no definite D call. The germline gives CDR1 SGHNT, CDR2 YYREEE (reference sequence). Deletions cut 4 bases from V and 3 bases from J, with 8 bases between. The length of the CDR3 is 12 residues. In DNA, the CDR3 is TGTGCCAGCAGCGAGGACGGCTACGAGCAGTACTTC. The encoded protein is CASSEDGYEQYF. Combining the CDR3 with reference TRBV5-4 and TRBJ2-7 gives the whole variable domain ETGVTQSPTHLIKTRGQQVTLRCSSQSGHNTVSWYQQALGQGPQFIFQYYREEENGRGNFPPRFSGLQFPNYSSELNVNALELDDSALYLCASSEDGYEQYFGPGTRLTVT.

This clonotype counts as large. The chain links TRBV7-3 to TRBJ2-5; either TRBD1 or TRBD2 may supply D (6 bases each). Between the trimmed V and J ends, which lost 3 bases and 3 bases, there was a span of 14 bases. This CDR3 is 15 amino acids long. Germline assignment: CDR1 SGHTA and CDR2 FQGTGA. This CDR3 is CASSFGGPIKETQYF. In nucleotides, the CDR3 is TGTGCCAGCAGCTTTGGGGGGCCAATCAAAGAGACCCAGTACTTC.

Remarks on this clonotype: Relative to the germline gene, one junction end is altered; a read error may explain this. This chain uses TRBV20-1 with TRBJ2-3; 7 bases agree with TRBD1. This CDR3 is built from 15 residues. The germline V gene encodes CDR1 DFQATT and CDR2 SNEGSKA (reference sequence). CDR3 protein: CGARPDRAFTDTQYF. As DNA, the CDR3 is TGCGGTGCTAGACCTGACAGGGCGTTCACAGATACGCAGTATTTT.